This T cell receptor (beta chain) comes out of a study of blood T cell repertoires in COVID-19. Overall study: Samples of COVID-19 (acute and convalescent) were obtained from the United States, Italy and Spain.

This CDR3 comprises 15 residues. Germline CDR1 reads MNHEY; CDR2 reads SMNVEV (reference sequence). V shed 3 bases and J 4 bases; nucleotides not matched to a gene: 4. In the authors' workflow: Reference gene primer amplification yielded estimated nucleated cell counts. Clones were read by immunoSEQ multiplex PCR, and TCRdb kept only the in-frame ones, dropping some. V, J and clone size are those of that table, while D and trimming were read from the DNA. The table has fewer than 100,000 clones, roughly 84% seen once. The sequenced sample consisted of peripheral blood. The sequence derives from a woman aged 80 or over with acute or convalescent COVID-19. The rearrangement uses TRBV27 and TRBJ2-3, with 10 bases that match TRBD2. CDR3 sequence reads: CASSLSGGAPDTQYF. The CDR3 DNA is TGTGCCAGCAGTTTGAGCGGGGGGGCCCCAGATACGCAGTATTTT.